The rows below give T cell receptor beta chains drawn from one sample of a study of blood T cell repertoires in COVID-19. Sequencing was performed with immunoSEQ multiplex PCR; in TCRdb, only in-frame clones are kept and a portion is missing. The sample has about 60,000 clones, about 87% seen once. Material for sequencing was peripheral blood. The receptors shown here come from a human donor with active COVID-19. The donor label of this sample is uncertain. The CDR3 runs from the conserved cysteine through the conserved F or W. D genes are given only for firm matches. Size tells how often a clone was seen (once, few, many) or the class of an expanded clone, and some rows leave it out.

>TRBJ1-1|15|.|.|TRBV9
CASSVGRAGNTEAFF
TGTGCCAGCAGCGTAGGGAGAGCCGGGAACACTGAAGCTTTCTTT
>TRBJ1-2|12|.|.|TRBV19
CASSLARLGYTF
TGTGCCAGTAGTCTAGCCCGACTTGGCTACACCTTC
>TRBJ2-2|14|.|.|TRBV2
CASSEASRAGELFF
TGTGCCAGCAGTGAAGCGTCGAGGGCCGGGGAGCTGTTTTTT
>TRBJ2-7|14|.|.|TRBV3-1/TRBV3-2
CASSLGADTYEQYF
TGTGCCAGCAGCCTTGGGGCAGATACCTACGAGCAGTACTTC
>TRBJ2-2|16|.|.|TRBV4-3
CASSQDLAGNTGELFF
TGCGCCAGCAGCCAAGATCTGGCAGGGAACACCGGGGAGCTGTTTTTT
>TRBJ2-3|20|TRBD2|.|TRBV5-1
CASSLAGWLAGASSTDTQYF
TGCGCCAGCAGCTTGGCCGGGTGGCTAGCGGGGGCCTCTAGCACAGATACGCAGTATTTT
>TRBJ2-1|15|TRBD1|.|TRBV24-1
CATSDPGQDFNEQFF
TGTGCCACCAGTGATCCGGGACAGGATTTCAATGAGCAGTTCTTC
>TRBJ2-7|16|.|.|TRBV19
CASSPARGTTPYEQYF
TGTGCCAGTAGTCCCGCTCGGGGGACGACCCCCTACGAGCAGTACTTC
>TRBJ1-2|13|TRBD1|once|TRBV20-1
CSASYRGSYGYTF
TGCAGTGCTAGTTACAGGGGGAGCTATGGCTACACCTTC
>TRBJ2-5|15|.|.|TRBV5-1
CATSPGGGVGETQYF
TGCGCCACCTCGCCGGGGGGCGGGGTGGGGGAGACCCAGTACTTC
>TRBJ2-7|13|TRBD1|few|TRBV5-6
CASSLDRGYEQYF
TGTGCCAGCAGCTTGGACAGGGGGTACGAGCAGTACTTC
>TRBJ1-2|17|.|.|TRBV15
CATSRDQGAGRNYGYTF
TGTGCCACCAGCAGAGATCAAGGGGCGGGAAGGAACTATGGCTACACCTTC
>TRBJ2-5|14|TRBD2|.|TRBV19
CASSILAGLETQYF
TGTGCCAGTAGTATCCTAGCGGGTTTAGAGACCCAGTACTTC
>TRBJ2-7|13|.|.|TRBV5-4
CASSLVGGIEQYF
TGTGCCAGCAGCTTGGTAGGGGGTATCGAGCAGTACTTC
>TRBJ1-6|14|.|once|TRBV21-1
CASSNGRVLSPLHF
TGTGCCAGCAGCAATGGGAGGGTCCTCTCACCCCTCCACTTT
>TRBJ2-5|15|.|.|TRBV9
CASSLAGQGAETQYF
TGTGCCAGCAGCCTGGCGGGGCAGGGTGCAGAGACCCAGTACTTC
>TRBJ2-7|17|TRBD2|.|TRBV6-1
CASSESLGGGGPSEQYF
TGTGCCAGCAGTGAAAGCCTCGGCGGGGGAGGGCCTTCCGAGCAGTACTTC
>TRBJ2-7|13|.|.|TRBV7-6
CASSPGRGGEQYF
TGTGCCAGCAGCCCAGGGCGGGGTGGCGAGCAGTACTTC
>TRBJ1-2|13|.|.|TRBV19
CASTREANYGYTF
TGTGCCAGTACCCGGGAAGCTAACTATGGCTACACCTTC
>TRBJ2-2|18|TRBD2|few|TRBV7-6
CASSLTLAGGQDTGELFF
TGTGCCAGCAGCTTAACACTAGCGGGGGGGCAAGACACCGGGGAGCTGTTTTTT
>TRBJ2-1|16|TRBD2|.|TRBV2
CASSDAGRGGNNEQFF
TGTGCCAGCAGTGATGCTGGGCGGGGGGGGAACAATGAGCAGTTCTTC
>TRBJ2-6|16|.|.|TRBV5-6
CASSLTVSSGANVLTF
TGTGCCAGCAGCTTGACAGTGAGCTCTGGGGCCAACGTCCTGACTTTC
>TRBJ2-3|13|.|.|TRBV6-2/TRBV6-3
CASSYGADQKQYF
TGTGCCAGCAGTTACGGGGCAGACCAGAAGCAGTATTTT
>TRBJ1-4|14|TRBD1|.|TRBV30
CAWSVPQGNEKLFF
TGTGCCTGGAGTGTACCACAGGGGAATGAAAAACTGTTTTTT
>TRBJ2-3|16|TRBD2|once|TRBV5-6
CASSFPTSGGADTQYF
TGTGCCAGCAGCTTTCCAACTAGCGGGGGTGCAGATACGCAGTATTTT
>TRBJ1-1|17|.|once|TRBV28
CASSLPAGAFYHTEAFF
TGTGCCAGCAGTTTACCCGCGGGGGCGTTTTATCACACTGAAGCTTTCTTT
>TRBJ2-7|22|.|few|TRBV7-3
CASSFPSFTGGIRIAGSYEQYF
TGTGCCAGCAGCTTTCCCTCCTTCACAGGGGGCATTCGAATAGCGGGGAGCTACGAGCAGTACTTC
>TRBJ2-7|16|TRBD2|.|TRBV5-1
CASSLGGGNNGYEQYF
TGCGCCAGCAGCTTGGGCGGGGGAAATAATGGGTACGAGCAGTACTTC
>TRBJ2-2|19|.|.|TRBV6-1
CASSAGAPGQLRGTGELFF
TGTGCCAGCAGTGCCGGCGCACCGGGACAACTACGTGGCACCGGGGAGCTGTTTTTT
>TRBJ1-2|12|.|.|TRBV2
CATPGPGNGYTF
TGTGCCACCCCCGGCCCGGGTAATGGCTACACCTTC
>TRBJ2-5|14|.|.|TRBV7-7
CASSFSGKQETQYF
TGTGCTAGCAGCTTCTCCGGGAAGCAAGAGACCCAGTACTTC
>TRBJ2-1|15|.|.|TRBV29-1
CSVARTAFTYNEQFF
TGCAGCGTTGCCAGGACAGCCTTCACCTACAATGAGCAGTTCTTC
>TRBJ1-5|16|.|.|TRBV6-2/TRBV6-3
CASSYSYRRGNQPQHF
TGTGCCAGCAGTTATTCCTATAGGAGGGGCAATCAGCCCCAGCATTTT
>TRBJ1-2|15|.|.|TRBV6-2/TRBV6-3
CASSYSTVTNYGYTF
TGTGCCAGCAGTTACAGCACCGTTACTAACTATGGCTACACCTTC
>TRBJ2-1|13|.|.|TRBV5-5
CASSKEVYNEQFF
TGTGCCAGCAGCAAGGAGGTTTACAATGAGCAGTTCTTC
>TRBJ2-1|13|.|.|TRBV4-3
CASSQMEAREQFF
TGCGCCAGCAGCCAAATGGAGGCAAGGGAGCAGTTCTTC
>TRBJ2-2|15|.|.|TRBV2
CASSELEEGAGELFF
TGTGCCAGCAGTGAACTAGAAGAGGGGGCCGGGGAGCTGTTTTTT
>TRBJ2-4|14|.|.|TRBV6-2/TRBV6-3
CASSTREAKNIQYF
TGTGCCAGCAGTACCAGGGAAGCCAAAAACATTCAGTACTTC
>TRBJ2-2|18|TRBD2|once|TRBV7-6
CASSLEASGGVNTGELFF
TGTGCCAGCAGCTTAGAGGCTAGCGGGGGTGTGAACACCGGGGAGCTGTTTTTT
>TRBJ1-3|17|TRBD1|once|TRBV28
CASRFTGGTISGNTIYF
TGTGCCAGCAGGTTTACAGGGGGCACCATCTCTGGAAACACCATATATTTT
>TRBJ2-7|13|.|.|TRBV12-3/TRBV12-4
CASRMTGSYEQYF
TGTGCCAGCAGGATGACAGGCTCCTACGAGCAGTACTTC
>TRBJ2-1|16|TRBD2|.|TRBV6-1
CASSEVGGRSGNEQFF
TGTGCCAGCAGTGAAGTCGGCGGGAGGTCAGGGAATGAGCAGTTCTTC
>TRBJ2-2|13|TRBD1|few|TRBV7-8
CASSDRVSGELFF
TGTGCCAGCAGCGACAGGGTTTCCGGGGAGCTGTTTTTT
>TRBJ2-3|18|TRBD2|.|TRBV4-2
CASSQDRGASGSTDTQYF
TGTGCCAGCAGCCAAGATCGCGGGGCTAGCGGTAGCACAGATACGCAGTATTTT
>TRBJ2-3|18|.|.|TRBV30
CAWSLGRFGRGPGDTQYF
TGTGCCTGGAGTTTGGGACGTTTTGGGCGGGGACCTGGAGATACGCAGTATTTT